These 25 T cell receptor beta chains came from one sample sequenced in a study of shared clonotypes between healthy human individuals. Libraries were prepared by immunoSEQ multiplex PCR; TCRdb keeps only in-frame clonotypes and omits some of them. Found here are about 2 million clones, 90% to 95% of them singletons; the top ten hold around 0.13%. The sequenced sample was naive CD4+ T cells sorted from blood. Subset indicated: CD45RA+ positively selected. These receptors were obtained from a man younger than 35 in good health.

This sequence joins TRBV19 and TRBJ1-6; D uncertain. Germline CDR1 LNHDA, CDR2 SQIVND (reference sequence). Trimming stripped 0 bases from V and 7 bases from J, with 7 bases between. This CDR3 is built from 14 residues. The CDR3: CASSIDLNNSPLHF. The CDR3 DNA follows: TGTGCCAGTAGTATAGATCTGAACAATTCACCCCTCCACTTT. Full variable domain (rest looked up from reference TRBV19 and TRBJ1-6): DGGITQSPKYLFRKEGQNVTLSCEQNLNHDAMYWYRQDPGQGLRLIYYSQIVNDFQKGDIAEGYSVSREKKESFPLTVTSAQKNPTAFYLCASSIDLNNSPLHFGNGTRLTVT.

The CDR3 DNA reads as TGCGCCAGCAGTGAGTCCCAGCTGAGTGGAGAGACCCAGTACTTC. Amino acids: CASSESQLSGETQYF. The chain links TRBV10-1 to TRBJ2-5; D remains unclear. This CDR3 has 15 residues. The V end lost 0 bases, the J end lost 4 bases, and 12 bases lay between the germline ends. Germline CDR1 and CDR2: WNHNN and SYGVQD (reference sequence).

This CDR3 is CASSFSSGYDYEQYF. The CDR3, as DNA: TGTGCCAGCAGCTTTAGTAGCGGGTACGACTACGAGCAGTACTTC. This chain connects TRBV7-9 to TRBJ2-7; 7 nucleotides match TRBD2. V was clipped by 3 bases and J by 3 bases; unmatched bases: 8. Germline values: CDR1 SEHNR, CDR2 FQNEAQ (reference sequence). The CDR3 has 15 residues. The full variable domain, completed using reference TRBV7-9 and TRBJ2-7, is DTGVSQNPRHKITKRGQNVTFRCDPISEHNRLYWYRQTLGQGPEFLTYFQNEAQLEKSRLLSDRFSAERPKGSFSTLEIQRTEQGDSAMYLCASSFSSGYDYEQYFGPGTRLTVT.

The V and J genes are TRBV28 and TRBJ1-4; 8 positions match TRBD1. The CDR3 has 15 residues. The J segment lost 8 bases and the V segment lost 5 bases, leaving 10 bases of the junction unmatched. Germline CDR1 is MDHEN and CDR2 is SYDVKM. The CDR3 loop is CASSPPTGAWEKLFF. The CDR3, as DNA: TGTGCCAGCAGTCCCCCGACAGGGGCGTGGGAAAAACTGTTTTTT.

V is TRBV18 and J is TRBJ1-2, with D possibly TRBD1 on 6 matching bases. Germline assignment: CDR1 KGHSH and CDR2 LQKENI. V lost 4 bases to trimming and J lost 0 bases, with 12 bases between them. CDR3 length: 15 residues. CDR3 nucleotide sequence: TGTGCCAGCTCACTTAACAGGGAGGCTAACTATGGCTACACCTTC. Translation gives CASSLNREANYGYTF.

The rearrangement joins TRBV7-9 to TRBJ1-2; D is uncertain. In germline, CDR1 is SEHNR, CDR2 FQNEAQ (reference sequence). CDR3 length: 12 residues. The V end lost 5 bases, the J end lost 5 bases, and 9 bases lay between the germline ends. CDR3 amino acids: CASSQDIYGYTF. In nucleotides, the CDR3 is TGTGCCAGCAGCCAAGACATTTATGGCTACACCTTC.

V gene TRBV30 combines with J gene TRBJ1-6, with D perhaps TRBD1 (6 bases). Germline CDR1 is GTSNPN and CDR2 is SVGIG (reference sequence). The CDR3 loop spans 18 amino acids. V dropped 2 bases and J dropped 0 bases, with 17 bases sitting between them. In nucleotides, the CDR3 is TGTGCCTGGAGTACCGGGACATTGGGGAGCTCCTATAATTCACCCCTCCACTTT. Amino acid sequence: CAWSTGTLGSSYNSPLHF.

Turning to this clone: A junction end diverges from the germline sequence, so it may reflect a read error. The rearrangement joins TRBV19 to TRBJ2-3; tentatively, D is TRBD1 or TRBD2 (5 bases each). Germline assignment: CDR1 LNHDA and CDR2 SQIVND (reference sequence). This CDR3 is 15 amino acids long. The DNA for the CDR3 is TGTGCCAGTAGATCCCCGGGGTGGTACACAGGTACGCAGTATTTT. Residues: CASRSPGWYTGTQYF.

V gene TRBV6-9 combines with J gene TRBJ2-5; 8 bases match TRBD1. This CDR3 comprises 14 residues. Germline V gene lookup returns CDR1 MNHGY and CDR2 SVAAGI. With V trimmed by 4 bases and J by 5 bases, 6 bases remained unmatched. The CDR3 region is CASSSQTGVETQYF. The CDR3 DNA follows: TGTGCCAGCAGTTCTCAGACAGGGGTGGAGACCCAGTACTTC.

In this sample, this clone turned up once. Other nucleotide sequences in the sample specify the same CDR3. CDR3 sequence reads: CASSLDNYEQYF. Here the CDR3 DNA reads TGTGCCAGCAGCTTAGACAACTACGAGCAGTACTTC. The V and J genes are TRBV7-9 and TRBJ2-7; no definite D call. The germline gives CDR1 SEHNR, CDR2 FQNEAQ (reference sequence). V was shortened by 1 base and J by 3 bases, with 4 bases between the two germline ends. The CDR3 has 12 amino acids.

The chain combines TRBV7-9 with TRBJ2-3, with TRBD2 matching over 10 bases. The length of the CDR3 is 14 residues. The germline V gene has CDR1 SEHNR and CDR2 FQNEAQ (reference sequence). V was clipped by 7 bases and J by 5 bases; unmatched bases: 6. In DNA form, the CDR3 reads TGTGCCAGCACTAGCGGGAGTGGGAGAGATACGCAGTATTTT. Residues: CASTSGSGRDTQYF.

The chain recombines TRBV5-1 with TRBJ2-2; 10 bases line up with TRBD2. Germline V gene data show CDR1 as SGHRS and CDR2 as YFSETQ. J lost 5 bases, V lost 2 bases, and 6 bases had no gene match. The CDR3 runs to 16 residues. In DNA form, the CDR3 reads TGCGCCAGCAGCTTCGCTAGCGGGAGTCAGACCGGGGAGCTGTTTTTT. This encodes CASSFASGSQTGELFF. Looking up the rest from reference TRBV5-1 and TRBJ2-2 gives the full variable domain: KAGVTQTPRYLIKTRGQQVTLSCSPISGHRSVSWYQQTPGQGLQFLFEYFSETQRNKGNFPGRFSGRQFSNSRSEMNVSTLELGDSALYLCASSFASGSQTGELFFGEGSRLTVL.

The chain uses TRBV2 and TRBJ2-7, with D uncertain. The CDR3 covers 10 residues. Trimming removed 3 bases at V and 13 bases at J, with 10 bases between. Germline CDR1 and CDR2: SNHLY and FYNNEI. This CDR3 is CASSDRNSYF. The CDR3 coding sequence is TGTGCCAGCAGTGACAGAAATAGCTACTTC.

The V call is TRBV5-6, the J call TRBJ2-5, with a weak D call TRBD1 (6 bases). Trimming left V 4 bases short and J 2 bases short, with 18 bases between. CDR3 length: 16 residues. Germline CDR1 and CDR2: SGHDT and YYEEEE. Here the CDR3 reads CASSRLAGDKQETQYF. DNA of the CDR3: TGTGCCAGCAGCAGGCTGGCAGGGGACAAACAAGAGACCCAGTACTTC.

The rearrangement uses TRBV28 and TRBJ1-2; D gene ambiguous. Between the trimmed V and J ends, which lost 2 bases and 5 bases, there was a span of 9 bases. Per germline, CDR1 MDHEN and CDR2 SYDVKM. The CDR3 covers 13 residues. The DNA for the CDR3 is TGTGCCAGCAGTTTAGGGAACAATTATGGCTACACCTTC. This sequence encodes CASSLGNNYGYTF.

V usage is TRBV7-6 and J usage is TRBJ1-1; 9 bases match TRBD1. Germline values: CDR1 SGHVS, CDR2 FNYEAQ. The length of the CDR3 is 17 residues. The J segment lost 8 bases and the V segment lost 0 bases, leaving 13 bases of the junction unmatched. CDR3 protein: CASSLAGQGLTTSEAFF. The CDR3 DNA reads TGTGCCAGCAGCTTAGCCGGACAGGGGTTAACAACCTCGGAAGCTTTCTTT.

The gene calls are TRBV7-9 and TRBJ2-5; D not resolved. The CDR3 is 14 amino acids. V lost 1 base and J 3 bases, leaving 9 bases between the germline ends. Germline CDR1 and CDR2: SEHNR and FQNEAQ (reference sequence). CDR3: CASSLEAVKETQYF. CDR3 coding DNA: TGTGCCAGCAGCTTAGAGGCGGTAAAAGAGACCCAGTACTTC.

This rearrangement joins TRBV19 to TRBJ2-7; TRBD2 is a possible D gene (6 bases). The CDR3 spans 14 residues. V lost 4 bases to trimming and J lost 2 bases, with 12 bases between them. The germline V gene encodes CDR1 LNHDA and CDR2 SQIVND (reference sequence). The CDR3 is CASSKLGTAYEQYF. The CDR3 bases are TGTGCCAGTAGTAAGCTAGGGACTGCCTACGAGCAGTACTTC.

J is TRBJ2-5 and V is TRBV27, with 8 bases matching TRBD1. CDR1 and CDR2 from the germline V gene are MNHEY and SMNVEV (reference sequence). The CDR3 consists of 13 residues. V gave up 3 bases and J gave up 5 bases; unmatched junction bases: 2. This chain's CDR3 is CASSFRDRETQYF. In DNA, the CDR3 is TGTGCCAGCAGTTTCCGGGACAGGGAGACCCAGTACTTC.

This chain links TRBV18 with TRBJ2-7, with D maybe TRBD1 (5 bases). The CDR3 sequence is 13 residues long. Germline-derived CDR1 and CDR2 are KGHSH and LQKENI. Trimming took off 1 base at V and 6 bases at J, with 10 bases between the two ends. DNA of the CDR3: TGTGCCAGCTCACCACAGGGGTACTCCGAGCAGTACTTC. This sequence encodes CASSPQGYSEQYF.

V is TRBV2 and J is TRBJ1-3, with no clear D. V gave up 2 bases and J gave up 1 base, with 9 bases separating them. This CDR3 has 15 residues. The germline V gene encodes CDR1 SNHLY and CDR2 FYNNEI. CDR3 in amino acids: CASSEFPASGNTIYF. The CDR3 DNA reads TGTGCCAGCAGTGAATTTCCGGCGTCTGGAAACACCATATATTTT. Combining the CDR3 with reference TRBV2 and TRBJ1-3 gives the whole variable domain EPEVTQTPSHQVTQMGQEVILRCVPISNHLYFYWYRQILGQKVEFLVSFYNNEISEKSEIFDDQFSVERPDGSNFTLKIRSTKLEDSAMYFCASSEFPASGNTIYFGEGSWLTVV.

The chain recombines TRBV2 with TRBJ1-2; the match to TRBD1 covers 7 bases. Germline CDR1 and CDR2: SNHLY and FYNNEI. The CDR3 is 14 residues long. V shed 1 base, J shed 3 bases, and the junction held 2 bases outside the gene matches. As DNA, the CDR3 is TGTGCCAGCAGTGAAGAAGGGGGCTACTATGGCTACACCTTC. Translating it yields CASSEEGGYYGYTF.

In regard to this clone: This sample also contains other DNA sequences that code for the same CDR3. The V call is TRBV9, the J call TRBJ2-1; 7 nucleotides align to TRBD2. The germline V gene has CDR1 SGDLS and CDR2 YYNGEE. CDR3 size: 15 residues. J lost 3 bases, V lost 1 base, and 4 bases had no gene match. This CDR3 reads CASSVSSGIYNEQFF. CDR3 coding DNA: TGTGCCAGCAGCGTATCCAGCGGGATCTACAATGAGCAGTTCTTC. The complete variable domain, with remaining parts taken from reference TRBV9 and TRBJ2-1, reads DSGVTQTPKHLITATGQRVTLRCSPRSGDLSVYWYQQSLDQGLQFLIQYYNGEERAKGNILERFSAQQFPDLHSELNLSSLELGDSALYFCASSVSSGIYNEQFFGPGTRLTVL.

The table lists this clone with a count of one. This chain connects TRBV30 to TRBJ2-3; TRBD1 matches 7 bases. V dropped 4 bases and J dropped 4; count of bases not matched to a gene: 5. Germline-derived CDR1 and CDR2 are GTSNPN and SVGIG (reference sequence). The CDR3 extends over 13 amino acids. As DNA, the CDR3 is TGTGCCTGGACAGGGGGTCTGGCAGATACGCAGTATTTT. Translation gives CAWTGGLADTQYF.

This clone has just a few counts. The same CDR3 arises from other DNA sequences in this sample as well. The chain employs TRBV2 and TRBJ2-1; 8 bases fit TRBD1. CDR3 length: 15 amino acids. V lost 4 bases and J lost 0; bases outside the gene matches: 2. Germline loops: CDR1 SNHLY, CDR2 FYNNEI. CDR3 in DNA: TGTGCCAGCAGTGTCCAGGGGGCCTCCTACAATGAGCAGTTCTTC. Translation: CASSVQGASYNEQFF. Supplemented by reference TRBV2 and TRBJ2-1, the full variable domain reads EPEVTQTPSHQVTQMGQEVILRCVPISNHLYFYWYRQILGQKVEFLVSFYNNEISEKSEIFDDQFSVERPDGSNFTLKIRSTKLEDSAMYFCASSVQGASYNEQFFGPGTRLTVL.